This record concerns one T cell receptor beta chain sequence. These data belong to a study of long-term antiretroviral therapy in people with HIV. The libraries were made with immunoSEQ v3.0 at survey level. Repertoires were generated with immunoSEQ multiplex PCR, while TCRdb's copy carries only in-frame clones and drops some. The sample lists about 19,000 clones; over 65% were seen once. Germline trimming cut 5 bases from V and 7 bases from J; bases unmatched to any gene: 3. CDR1 and CDR2 from the germline V gene are KGHSH and LQKENI. CDR3 length equals 13 residues. Sequencing was performed on unsorted PBMCs, taken 0.5 years before starting antiretroviral therapy. The TCR originated in a woman between 50 and 59 years old with HIV. V and J are TRBV18 and TRBJ1-4; TRBD1 agrees at 8 bases. Here the CDR3 reads CASSSGQGEKLFF. The CDR3 DNA reads TGTGCCAGCTCATCAGGACAGGGTGAAAAACTGTTTTTT. The whole variable domain, remainder taken from reference TRBV18 and TRBJ1-4, is NAGVMQNPRHLVRRRGQEARLRCSPMKGHSHVYWYRQLPEEGLKFMVYLQKENIIDESGMPKERFSAEFPKEGPSILRIQQVVRGDSAAYFCASSSGQGEKLFFGSGTQLSVL.